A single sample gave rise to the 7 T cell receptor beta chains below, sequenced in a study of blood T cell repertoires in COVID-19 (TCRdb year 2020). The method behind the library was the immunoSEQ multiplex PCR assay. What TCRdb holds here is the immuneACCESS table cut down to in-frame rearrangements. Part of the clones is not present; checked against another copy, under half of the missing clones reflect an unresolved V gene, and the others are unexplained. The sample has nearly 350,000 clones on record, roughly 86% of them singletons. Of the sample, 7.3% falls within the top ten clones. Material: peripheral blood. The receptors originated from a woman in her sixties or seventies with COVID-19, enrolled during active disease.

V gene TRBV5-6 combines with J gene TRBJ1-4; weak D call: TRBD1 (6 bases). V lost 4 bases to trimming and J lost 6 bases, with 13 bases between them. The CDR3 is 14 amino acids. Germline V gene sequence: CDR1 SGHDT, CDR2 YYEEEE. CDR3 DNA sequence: TGTGCCAGCAGCCTGGACAGTGATGATGAAAAACTGTTTTTT. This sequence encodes CASSLDSDDEKLFF.

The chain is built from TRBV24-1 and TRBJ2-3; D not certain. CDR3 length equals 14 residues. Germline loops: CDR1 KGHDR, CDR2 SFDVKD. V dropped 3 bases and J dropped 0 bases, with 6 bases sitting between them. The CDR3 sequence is CATSDGRSTDTQYF. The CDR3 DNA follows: TGTGCCACCAGTGATGGGCGAAGCACAGATACGCAGTATTTT.

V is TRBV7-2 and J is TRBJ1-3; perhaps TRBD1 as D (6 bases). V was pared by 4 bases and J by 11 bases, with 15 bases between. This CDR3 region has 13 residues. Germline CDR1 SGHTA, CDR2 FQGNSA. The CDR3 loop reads CASSYTRQDSIYF. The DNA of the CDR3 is TGTGCCAGCAGCTATACAAGACAGGACTCCATATATTTT.

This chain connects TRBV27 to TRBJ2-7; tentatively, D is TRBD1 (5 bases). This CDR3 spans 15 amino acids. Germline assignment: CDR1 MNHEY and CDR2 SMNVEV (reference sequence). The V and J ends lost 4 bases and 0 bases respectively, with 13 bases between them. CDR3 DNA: TGTGCCAGCAGTTCCCCCCGGACAAGCTCCTACGAGCAGTACTTC. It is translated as CASSSPRTSSYEQYF.

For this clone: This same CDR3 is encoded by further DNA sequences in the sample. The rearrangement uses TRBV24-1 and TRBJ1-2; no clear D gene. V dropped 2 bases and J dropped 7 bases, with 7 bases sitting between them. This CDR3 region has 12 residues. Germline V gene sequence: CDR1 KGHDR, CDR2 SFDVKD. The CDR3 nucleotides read TGTGCCACCAGTGATTACAGTAGTGGCTACACCTTC. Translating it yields CATSDYSSGYTF.

Here the CDR3 reads CASSLSPGLRGSPEQYF. CDR3 nucleotides: TGTGCCAGCAGCTTATCTCCGGGGCTCAGGGGTTCCCCCGAGCAGTACTTC. This chain uses TRBV11-2 with TRBJ2-7; D may be TRBD1 (6 bases). The germline CDR1 and CDR2 sequences are SGHAT and FQNNGV. The CDR3 covers 17 residues. Trimming took off 2 bases at V and 6 bases at J, with 23 bases between the two ends.

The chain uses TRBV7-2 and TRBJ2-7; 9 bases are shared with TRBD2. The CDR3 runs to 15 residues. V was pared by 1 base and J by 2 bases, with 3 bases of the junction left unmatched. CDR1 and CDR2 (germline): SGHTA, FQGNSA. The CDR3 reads CASSLGTSAAYEQYF. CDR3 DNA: TGTGCCAGCAGCTTAGGGACTAGCGCCGCCTACGAGCAGTACTTC.